What follows are 30 T cell receptor beta chains derived from one specimen sequenced in a study of CD8 T cells in Susac syndrome. RNA totalling roughly 0.45 to 1 ug underwent reverse transcription with random hexamers. MiXCR, applied by TCRdb to the immunoSEQ multiplex PCR reads, yields one record per CDR3 protein. The table has tens of thousands of distinct CDR3 sequences, approximately 93% seen once. The sample taken for sequencing was CD4+ T cells from PBMCs. All receptors derive from a human donor with Susac syndrome.

The genes are TRBV5-4 and TRBJ2-1; a possible D gene is TRBD2 (5 bases). Trimming stripped 4 bases from V and 7 bases from J, with 18 bases between. This CDR3 is 15 amino acids long. The germline gives CDR1 SGHNT, CDR2 YYREEE (reference sequence). The CDR3 bases are TGTGCCAGCAGCCCCCGGACGAGCTCGGGGAATGAGCAGTTCTTC. This codes for CASSPRTSSGNEQFF.

This clonotype was recorded only once. The chain couples TRBV11-3 to TRBJ2-7, with D possibly matching TRBD1 (5 bases). The V gene's germline CDR1 is SGHNT and CDR2 YENEEA. This CDR3 is 12 amino acids long. V was pared by 5 bases and J by 3 bases, with 8 bases between. The chain's CDR3 is CASSGDSYEQYF. In DNA form, the CDR3 reads TGTGCCAGCAGCGGCGACAGCTACGAGCAGTACTTC. Drawing the rest from reference TRBV11-3 and TRBJ2-7, the complete variable domain is EAGVVQSPRYKIIEKKQPVAFWCNPISGHNTLYWYLQNLGQGPELLIRYENEEAVDDSQLPKDRFSAERLKGVDSTLKIQPAELGDSAVYLCASSGDSYEQYFGPGTRLTVT.

This chain joins TRBV7-2 and TRBJ2-7; 8 positions match TRBD1. Per germline, CDR1 SGHTA and CDR2 FQGNSA. The trim removed 5 bases at V and 3 bases at J, leaving 6 bases unmatched. This CDR3 is built from 14 residues. CDR3 DNA: TGTGCCAGCAGCCAGGGACAGGCCAACTACGAGCAGTACTTC. This gives the protein CASSQGQANYEQYF. Complete variable domain (other parts from reference TRBV7-2 and TRBJ2-7): GAGVSQSPSNKVTEKGKDVELRCDPISGHTALYWYRQSLGQGLEFLIYFQGNSAPDKSGLPSDRFSAERTGGSVSTLTIQRTQQEDSAVYLCASSQGQANYEQYFGPGTRLTVT.

The chain joins TRBV19 to TRBJ2-5; 12 bases match TRBD2. The ends lost 5 bases at V and 10 bases at J; junction bases unmatched: 8. Germline assignment: CDR1 LNHDA and CDR2 SQIVND (reference sequence). This CDR3 region has 14 residues. The CDR3 protein is CASSPTSGGPNQYF. The CDR3 nucleotides are TGTGCCAGTAGTCCCACTAGCGGGGGGCCTAACCAGTACTTC.

V gene TRBV6-5 combines with J gene TRBJ2-1; TRBD2 matches 8 bases. This CDR3 has 13 amino acids. From germline, CDR1 is MNHEY and CDR2 SVGAGI. V shed 9 bases, J shed 4 bases, and the junction held 5 bases outside the gene matches. CDR3 sequence (DNA): TGTGCCAGTAGACGCGGGAGGTACAATGAGCAGTTCTTC. This codes for CASRRGRYNEQFF.

The rearrangement uses TRBV6-5 and TRBJ2-7, with D tentatively TRBD1 (6 bases). This CDR3 has 15 amino acids. V was clipped by 0 bases and J by 3 bases, with 12 bases between them. Germline lookup yields CDR1 MNHEY and CDR2 SVGAGI. Here the CDR3 DNA reads TGTGCCAGCAGTTACTCTCAGGGGAAAATCTACGAGCAGTACTTC. Residues: CASSYSQGKIYEQYF.

CDR3 DNA: TGTGCCAGCAGCTTATACCAGAATTCACCCCTCCACTTT. It is translated as CASSLYQNSPLHF. The chain employs TRBV7-3 and TRBJ1-6, with D unresolved. The germline gives CDR1 SGHTA, CDR2 FQGTGA. This CDR3 spans 13 amino acids. Trimming took off 2 bases at V and 7 bases at J, with 6 bases between the two ends.

The CDR3 DNA is TGTGCCAGCCGACAGTCGGGCGATGAAGCTTTCTTT. Translating gives CASRQSGDEAFF. The genes are TRBV2 and TRBJ1-1; D is perhaps TRBD1 (5 bases). Germline V lookup: CDR1 SNHLY, CDR2 FYNNEI. The CDR3 is 12 amino acids. V lost 8 bases to trimming and J lost 7 bases, with 14 bases between them.

The rearrangement joins TRBV4-2 to TRBJ1-1; no definite D call. This CDR3 is 16 amino acids long. V gave up 3 bases and J gave up 3 bases, with 17 bases separating them. Germline V CDR1 and CDR2: LGHNA, YNFKEQ. Here the CDR3 DNA reads TGTGCCAGCAGCCAGCTGGCGACTCCTAGGGACACTGAAGCTTTCTTT. Amino acids: CASSQLATPRDTEAFF.

The V call is TRBV2, the J call TRBJ2-5; 9 bases are a match to TRBD2. Germline V CDR1 and CDR2: SNHLY, FYNNEI. Trimming at V came to 6 bases and at J to 2 bases, leaving 7 bases not matched to a gene. The CDR3 extends over 15 amino acids. CDR3 nucleotide sequence: TGTGCCAGCAGCCCCTCAGCGGGGGGACAAGAGACCCAGTACTTC. Amino acid sequence: CASSPSAGGQETQYF.

The J gene is TRBJ1-2, the V gene TRBV29-1, with D hard to call. V dropped 4 bases and J dropped 8 bases, with 14 bases sitting between them. The CDR3 spans 12 residues. Germline V gene sequence: CDR1 SQVTM, CDR2 ANQGSEA. The CDR3 bases are TGCAGCGTTGCCTCCCAGATCAGAGGCTACACCTTC. Amino acids: CSVASQIRGYTF.

The chain carries TRBV5-6 and TRBJ2-3, with 8 bases identical to TRBD1. The V gene end was trimmed by 3 bases and the J gene end by 6 bases; junction bases not matched to a gene: 6. The CDR3 contains 14 residues. Germline CDR1 reads SGHDT; CDR2 reads YYEEEE. CDR3 DNA: TGTGCCAGCAGCTACCCGACAGGGGACGATACGCAGTATTTT. As protein: CASSYPTGDDTQYF.

The V gene is TRBV20-1, the J gene TRBJ1-3; 7 positions match TRBD1. Looked up from germline, CDR1 is DFQATT and CDR2 is SNEGSKA (reference sequence). V lost 5 bases to trimming and J lost 2 bases; unmatched junction nucleotides: 6. This CDR3 contains 14 residues. The CDR3 nucleotides are TGCAGTGCTGTCGCAGGGGGTACTGGAAACACCATATATTTT. Translating gives CSAVAGGTGNTIYF.

The V and J genes are TRBV7-3 and TRBJ2-5, with D maybe TRBD1 (7 bases). CDR3 length: 15 residues. Deletions cut 2 bases from V and 4 bases from J, with 14 bases between. The V gene's germline CDR1 is SGHTA and CDR2 FQGTGA. The CDR3 DNA reads as TGTGCCAGCAGCTTAGCGGGACAGAGGGGAGAGACCCAGTACTTC. Amino acid sequence: CASSLAGQRGETQYF. Variable domain in full (rest from reference TRBV7-3 and TRBJ2-5): GAGVSQTPSNKVTEKGKYVELRCDPISGHTALYWYRQSLGQGPEFLIYFQGTGAADDSGLPNDRFFAVRPEGSVSTLKIQRTERGDSAVYLCASSLAGQRGETQYFGPGTRLLVL.

The V call is TRBV7-3, the J call TRBJ2-2, with unresolved D. CDR3 length equals 15 residues. CDR1 is SGHTA, CDR2 FQGTGA, per germline. The germline V and J ends were trimmed by 4 bases and 4 bases, with 13 bases remaining between them. The chain's CDR3 is CASSSRTDSTGELFF. The CDR3 DNA follows: TGTGCCAGCAGCTCCCGGACGGATTCCACCGGGGAGCTGTTTTTT.

The V and J genes are TRBV28 and TRBJ1-2, with D possibly TRBD1 on 5 matching bases. CDR3 size: 12 residues. The germline V gene encodes CDR1 MDHEN and CDR2 SYDVKM. The V and J ends lost 4 bases and 3 bases respectively, with 6 bases between them. CDR3 sequence reads: CASSSGDYGYTF. Here the CDR3 DNA reads TGTGCCAGCAGTTCGGGGGACTATGGCTACACCTTC.

This clonotype was counted a single time. The rearrangement links TRBV29-1 to TRBJ1-2; perhaps TRBD1 as D (6 bases). Germline CDR1 reads SQVTM; CDR2 reads ANQGSEA. V lost 4 bases to trimming and J lost 5 bases, with 14 bases between them. This CDR3 has 13 amino acids. The CDR3 region is CSVGGGPGYGYTF. The CDR3 DNA sequence: TGCAGCGTTGGGGGGGGCCCAGGGTATGGCTACACCTTC.

This clonotype has just a few counts. The CDR3 here is CASSQDPQAPSYEQYF. DNA for the CDR3: TGTGCCAGCAGCCAAGATCCTCAGGCTCCCTCCTACGAGCAGTACTTC. V gene TRBV3-1 combines with J gene TRBJ2-7; D uncertain. This CDR3 region has 16 residues. V dropped 0 bases and J dropped 0 bases, with 12 bases sitting between them. Germline V gene lookup returns CDR1 LGHDT and CDR2 YNNKEL (reference sequence).

In its sample, this clonotype was seen a few times. The rearrangement uses TRBV5-4 and TRBJ2-1, with 7 bases that match TRBD1. The CDR3 runs to 17 residues. The germline gives CDR1 SGHNT, CDR2 YYREEE (reference sequence). V lost 0 bases and J lost 4; bases outside the gene matches: 10. The DNA of the CDR3 is TGTGCCAGCAGCTTGGCCGCGGGCAGGGGGTTATACAATGAGCAGTTCTTC. Translating it yields CASSLAAGRGLYNEQFF. The whole variable domain, remainder taken from reference TRBV5-4 and TRBJ2-1, is ETGVTQSPTHLIKTRGQQVTLRCSSQSGHNTVSWYQQALGQGPQFIFQYYREEENGRGNFPPRFSGLQFPNYSSELNVNALELDDSALYLCASSLAAGRGLYNEQFFGPGTRLTVL.

As regards this clonotype: At one end the junction does not follow the germline gene, possibly because of a read error. The V and J genes are TRBV7-2 and TRBJ2-7; TRBD1 aligns across 7 bases. The CDR3 totals 14 residues. CDR1 is SGHTA and CDR2 is FQGNSA in the germline V gene. In DNA, the CDR3 is TGTGCCAGCAGCATGGGACAGAGCTCCGACGAGCAGTACTTC. Its translation: CASSMGQSSDEQYF.

This chain joins TRBV6-2 or TRBV6-3 and TRBJ2-3; tentatively, D is TRBD1 (7 bases). Trimming removed 4 bases at V and 1 base at J, with 21 bases between. CDR1 and CDR2 from the germline V gene are MNHEY and SVGEGT. This CDR3 spans 18 amino acids. CDR3 sequence: CASSWDPRGVGGTDTQYF. DNA for the CDR3: TGTGCCAGCAGTTGGGATCCCAGGGGGGTCGGGGGCACAGATACGCAGTATTTT.

The chain carries TRBV7-2 and TRBJ1-5; 10 positions agree with TRBD1. This CDR3 comprises 15 residues. The J segment lost 6 bases and the V segment lost 3 bases, leaving 5 bases of the junction unmatched. Per germline, CDR1 SGHTA and CDR2 FQGNSA. The CDR3 bases are TGTGCCAGCAGCTTTGACAGGGGGCTAGGTCAGCCCCAGCATTTT. Its protein product is CASSFDRGLGQPQHF. Looking up the rest from reference TRBV7-2 and TRBJ1-5 gives the full variable domain: GAGVSQSPSNKVTEKGKDVELRCDPISGHTALYWYRQSLGQGLEFLIYFQGNSAPDKSGLPSDRFSAERTGGSVSTLTIQRTQQEDSAVYLCASSFDRGLGQPQHFGDGTRLSIL.

The rearrangement links TRBV7-2 to TRBJ2-2, with a tentative D call TRBD2 (6 bases). Trimming removed 1 base from V and 4 bases from J, with 13 bases in between. Germline V lookup: CDR1 SGHTA, CDR2 FQGNSA. The CDR3 has 16 amino acids. CDR3 DNA sequence: TGTGCCAGCAGCTTAGTTGGTCCGGGAGTCACCGGGGAGCTGTTTTTT. Protein product: CASSLVGPGVTGELFF. The full variable domain, completed using reference TRBV7-2 and TRBJ2-2, is GAGVSQSPSNKVTEKGKDVELRCDPISGHTALYWYRQSLGQGLEFLIYFQGNSAPDKSGLPSDRFSAERTGGSVSTLTIQRTQQEDSAVYLCASSLVGPGVTGELFFGEGSRLTVL.

The V and J genes are TRBV28 and TRBJ1-6; no reliable D call. Germline V CDR1 and CDR2: MDHEN, SYDVKM. The CDR3 is 17 residues long. Trimming cost V 3 bases and J 0 bases, with 12 bases left between them. The CDR3 sequence: CASSFRIISSYNSPLHF. The CDR3 DNA is TGTGCCAGCAGTTTCCGGATCATCAGCTCCTATAATTCACCCCTCCACTTT.

V gene TRBV27 combines with J gene TRBJ2-1, with 11 bases fitting TRBD2. V gave up 3 bases and J gave up 0 bases; unmatched junction bases: 13. This CDR3 is 20 amino acids long. The germline CDR1 and CDR2 sequences are MNHEY and SMNVEV (reference sequence). CDR3 sequence reads: CASSFLGHETSGDSYNEQFF. CDR3 coding DNA: TGTGCCAGCAGTTTCCTCGGACACGAGACTAGCGGGGACTCCTACAATGAGCAGTTCTTC.

The chain employs TRBV28 and TRBJ1-2; possibly TRBD1 for D (6 bases). CDR1 MDHEN and CDR2 SYDVKM come from the germline V gene. The CDR3 is 17 residues long. Trimming left V 5 bases short and J 2 bases short, with 21 bases between. The CDR3 protein is CASSPRRGPYRNYGYTF. The CDR3 DNA sequence: TGTGCCAGCAGTCCCCGCAGGGGCCCGTACCGAAACTATGGCTACACCTTC.

This clonotype was counted a single time. The chain links TRBV28 to TRBJ2-3; a possible D gene is TRBD1 (5 bases). Germline V gives CDR1 MDHEN, CDR2 SYDVKM. V was trimmed by 3 bases and J by 4 bases, leaving 8 bases between them. The CDR3 has 13 residues. The CDR3 DNA reads TGTGCCAGCAGTTTGGGGCCGCCAGATACGCAGTATTTT. Amino acids: CASSLGPPDTQYF.

This clonotype was found a few times. J is TRBJ2-1 and V is TRBV18, with 11 bases aligning to TRBD1. Germline-derived CDR1 and CDR2 are KGHSH and LQKENI. V trimming: 3 bases; J trimming: 10 bases; junction bases outside the gene matches: 5. The CDR3 spans 14 residues. DNA of the CDR3: TGTGCCAGCTCACCGGGGACAGGGGGTCACGAGCAGTTCTTC. It codes for CASSPGTGGHEQFF.

This chain links TRBV20-1 with TRBJ1-5; 9 positions match TRBD1. This CDR3 spans 18 amino acids. V shed 0 bases and J 0 bases; nucleotides not matched to a gene: 9. CDR1 is DFQATT and CDR2 is SNEGSKA in the germline V gene (reference sequence). CDR3 DNA sequence: TGCAGTGCTAGAGAGATAGGGACAGGGAGCCTTAGCAATCAGCCCCAGCATTTT. Its translation is CSAREIGTGSLSNQPQHF.

The gene calls are TRBV14 and TRBJ2-7, with TRBD1 identical over 7 bases. This CDR3 comprises 17 residues. Germline V gives CDR1 SGHDN, CDR2 FVKESK. The V gene end was trimmed by 0 bases and the J gene end by 1 base; junction bases not matched to a gene: 9. CDR3 protein: CASSQERGQPLSYEQYF. CDR3 nucleotides: TGTGCCAGCAGCCAAGAAAGGGGGCAGCCACTATCCTACGAGCAGTACTTC.